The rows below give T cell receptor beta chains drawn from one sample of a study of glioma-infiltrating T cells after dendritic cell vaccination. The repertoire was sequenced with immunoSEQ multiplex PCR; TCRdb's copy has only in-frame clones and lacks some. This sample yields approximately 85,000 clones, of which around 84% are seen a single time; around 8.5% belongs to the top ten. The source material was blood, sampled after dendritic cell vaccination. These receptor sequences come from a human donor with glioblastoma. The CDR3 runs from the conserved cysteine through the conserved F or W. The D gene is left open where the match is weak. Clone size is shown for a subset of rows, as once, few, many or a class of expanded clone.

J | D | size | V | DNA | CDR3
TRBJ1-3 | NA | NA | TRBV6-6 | TGTGCCAGCAGTTCCAGGGCCAGCTCTGGAAACACCATATATTTT | CASSSRASSGNTIYF
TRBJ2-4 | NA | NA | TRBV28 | TGTGCCAGCAGTTTGAAACAGGGTTTCCCTATTCAGTACTTC | CASSLKQGFPIQYF
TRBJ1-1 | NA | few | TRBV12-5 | TGTGCTAGTGGTTTTGGCGGGGGTAAGGACACTGAAGCTTTCTTT | CASGFGGGKDTEAFF
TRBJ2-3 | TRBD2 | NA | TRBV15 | TGTGCCACCAGCAGAGATTCTCCTAGCGGGGACTACACAGATACGCAGTATTTT | CATSRDSPSGDYTDTQYF
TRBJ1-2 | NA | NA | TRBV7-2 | TGTGCCAGCAGCTTAGCAGTCGGCAGGGAAGGGGGCTACACCTTC | CASSLAVGREGGYTF
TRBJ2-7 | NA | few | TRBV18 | TGTGCCAGCTCACGGAACAGGGACGAGCAGTACTTC | CASSRNRDEQYF
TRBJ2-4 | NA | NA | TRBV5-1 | TGCGCCAGCAGCTGGGACACGGTCAACTGGGCCAAAAACATTCAGTACTTC | CASSWDTVNWAKNIQYF
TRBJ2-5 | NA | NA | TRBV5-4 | TGTGCCAGCAGGCGGGGAGTGGAAGAGACCCAGTACTTC | CASRRGVEETQYF
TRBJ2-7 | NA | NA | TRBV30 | TGTGCCTGGAGTGCTGGCCCCCCCCGGGATTCCTACGAGCAGTACTTC | CAWSAGPPRDSYEQYF
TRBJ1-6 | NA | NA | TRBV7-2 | TGTGCCAGCAGCTTTATTCAGGGGCGTTCACCCCTCCACTTT | CASSFIQGRSPLHF
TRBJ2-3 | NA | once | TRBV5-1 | TGCGCCAGCAGCTCCCGAATAGCTAGCACAGATACGCAGTATTTT | CASSSRIASTDTQYF
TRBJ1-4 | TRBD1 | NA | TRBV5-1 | TGCGCCAGCGGCACAGGGGGTAATGAAAAACTGTTTTTT | CASGTGGNEKLFF
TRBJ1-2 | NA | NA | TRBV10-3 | TGTGCCATCAGTGTGAACAGCGCAGGGGTGACTGGCTACACCTTC | CAISVNSAGVTGYTF
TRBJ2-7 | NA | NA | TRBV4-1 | TGCGCCAGCAGCCCCCTTTCCGGACACAACTCCTACGAGCAGTACTTC | CASSPLSGHNSYEQYF
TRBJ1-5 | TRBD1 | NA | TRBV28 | TGTGCCAGCAGTTTAGGCAGGGGGCGCGGTCAGCCCCAGCATTTT | CASSLGRGRGQPQHF
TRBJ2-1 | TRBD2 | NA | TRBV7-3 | TGTGCCAGCAGCTTAACCCGAACTAGCGGTTACAATGAGCAGTTCTTC | CASSLTRTSGYNEQFF
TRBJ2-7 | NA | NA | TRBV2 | TGTGCCAACTCACGGCAGGGGAACGAGCAGTACTTC | CANSRQGNEQYF
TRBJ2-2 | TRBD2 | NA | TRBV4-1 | TGCGCCAGCAGCGCCGGGACTAGGTGGACCGGGGAGCTGTTTTTT | CASSAGTRWTGELFF
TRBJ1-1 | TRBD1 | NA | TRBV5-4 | TGTGCCAGCAGCTTCACCGGGACAGGGATCACTGAAGCTTTCTTT | CASSFTGTGITEAFF
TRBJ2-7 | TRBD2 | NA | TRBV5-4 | TGTGCCAGCAGCTTGGCTGCGGGAGGTTGGGCCGAGCAGTACTTC | CASSLAAGGWAEQYF
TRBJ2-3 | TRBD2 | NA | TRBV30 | TGTGCCTGGAGTGTACCCCAATGGACTAGCAAAACAGATACGCAGTATTTT | CAWSVPQWTSKTDTQYF
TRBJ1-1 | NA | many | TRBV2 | TGTGCCAGCAGTGGGGGGGGTGGTAGCACTGAAGCTTTCTTT | CASSGGGGSTEAFF
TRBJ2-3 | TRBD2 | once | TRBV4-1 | TGCGCCAGCAGCCAAGGGGGACTAGCGGGGACAGATACGCAGTATTTT | CASSQGGLAGTDTQYF
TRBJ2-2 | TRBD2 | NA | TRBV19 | TGTGCCAGTAGTATAGTCGCGGGGGGTTCCGGGGAGCTGTTTTTT | CASSIVAGGSGELFF
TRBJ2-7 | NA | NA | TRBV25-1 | TGTGCCAGCAGTGACGCGGGGGAGCAGTACTTC | CASSDAGEQYF
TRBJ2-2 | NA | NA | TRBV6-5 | TGTGCCAGCAAAAGCGGTGCGACCGGCACCGGGGAGCTGTTTTTT | CASKSGATGTGELFF
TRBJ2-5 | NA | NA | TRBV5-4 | TGTGCCAGCAGCCCCCGGGGTGCGCAAGAGACCCAGTACTTC | CASSPRGAQETQYF
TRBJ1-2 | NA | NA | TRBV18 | TGTGCCAGCTCACCAGGAAGGACAAAGAACTATGGCTACACCTTC | CASSPGRTKNYGYTF
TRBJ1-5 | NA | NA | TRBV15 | TGTGCCACCAGCAGAGAGTCGGCAGGGTCTAGCAATCAGCCCCAGCATTTT | CATSRESAGSSNQPQHF
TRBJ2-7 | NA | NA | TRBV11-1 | TGTGCCAGCAGCTCCAATAGCGGCTACGAGCAGTACTTC | CASSSNSGYEQYF
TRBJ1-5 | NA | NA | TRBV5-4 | TGTGCCAGCAGCTTGGCGGGGGGGGGCCCAAATCAGCCCCAGCATTTT | CASSLAGGGPNQPQHF
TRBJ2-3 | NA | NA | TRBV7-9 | TGTGCCAGCAGCCCCGGACTCGTTGGGGAAAAAGATACGCAGTATTTT | CASSPGLVGEKDTQYF